This paragraph reports one T cell receptor (beta chain). The entry originates in a study of blood T cell repertoires in COVID-19. Study summary: The study drew acute and convalescent COVID-19 samples from the United States, Italy and Spain. Sample material is recorded as cDNA or gDNA derived from T cells, B-cell-depleted T cells, or PBMCs.

Original handling: Nucleated cell counts were estimated from reference gene primer amplification. Clones were read by immunoSEQ multiplex PCR, and TCRdb kept only the in-frame ones, dropping some. The V and J calls and clone size were taken over from that table, and D and trimming were inferred from the DNA. The table has 93,000 or so clones, 70% to 90% seen once; the top ten hold about 3.2%. The V and J ends lost 2 bases and 6 bases respectively, with 7 bases between them. This CDR3 region has 12 residues. CDR1 is MGHRA, CDR2 YSYEKL, per germline. The chain carries TRBV4-1 and TRBJ1-1, with D possibly matching TRBD1 (5 bases). This receptor was obtained from a human donor in a cohort sampled during active COVID-19. The sequencing sample was made of peripheral blood. CDR3 coding DNA: TGCGCCAGCAGCCAAAAAGGGGCTGAAGCTTTCTTT. It codes for CASSQKGAEAFF.